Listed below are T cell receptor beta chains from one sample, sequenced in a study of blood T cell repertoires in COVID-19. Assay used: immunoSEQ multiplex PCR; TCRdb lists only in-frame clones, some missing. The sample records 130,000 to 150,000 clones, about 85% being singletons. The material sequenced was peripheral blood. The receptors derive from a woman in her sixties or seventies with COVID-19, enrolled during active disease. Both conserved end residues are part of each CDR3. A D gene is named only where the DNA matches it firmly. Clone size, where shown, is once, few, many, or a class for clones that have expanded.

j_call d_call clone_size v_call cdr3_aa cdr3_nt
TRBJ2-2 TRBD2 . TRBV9 CASSVDIAGGSTGELFF TGTGCCAGCAGCGTAGACATAGCGGGGGGGTCCACCGGGGAGCTGTTTTTT
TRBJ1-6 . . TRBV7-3 CASSLQVFNSPLHF TGTGCCAGCAGCTTACAGGTCTTCAATTCACCCCTCCACTTT
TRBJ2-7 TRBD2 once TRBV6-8 CASSSTRDRETSGGYEQYF TGTGCCAGCAGTTCCACCCGGGACAGGGAGACTAGCGGGGGGTACGAGCAGTACTTC
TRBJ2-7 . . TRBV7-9 CASSSYRDLREQYF TGTGCCAGCAGCAGTTACAGGGACCTGAGGGAGCAGTACTTC
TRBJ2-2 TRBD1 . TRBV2 CASSPQGAGELFF TGTGCCAGCAGTCCGCAGGGGGCCGGGGAGCTGTTTTTT
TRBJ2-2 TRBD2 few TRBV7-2 CASYIGGGYTGELFF TGTGCCAGCTATATTGGCGGGGGGTACACCGGGGAGCTGTTTTTT
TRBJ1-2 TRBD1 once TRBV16 CASSLGQGAYYGYTF TGTGCCAGCAGCCTAGGACAGGGGGCATACTATGGCTACACCTTC
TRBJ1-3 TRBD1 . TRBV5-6 CASRMRTGPGNTIYF TGTGCCAGCAGGATGAGGACAGGCCCTGGAAACACCATATATTTT
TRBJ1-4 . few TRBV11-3 CASSLVGTNEKLFF TGTGCCAGCAGCTTAGTGGGCACTAATGAAAAACTGTTTTTT
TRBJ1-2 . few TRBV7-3 CASSLQPGAAYGYTF TGTGCCAGCAGCTTACAGCCAGGGGCTGCTTATGGCTACACCTTC
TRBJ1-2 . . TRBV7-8 CASSPQNKGYTF TGTGCCAGCAGCCCCCAGAACAAGGGCTACACCTTC
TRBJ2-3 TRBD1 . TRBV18 CASSPTGRTDTQYF TGTGCCAGCTCACCGACAGGGCGCACAGATACGCAGTATTTT
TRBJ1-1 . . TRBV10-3 CAVNGQGLNTEAFF TGTGCCGTCAATGGGCAGGGATTGAACACTGAAGCTTTCTTT
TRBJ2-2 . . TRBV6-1 CASSARVNPKNTGELFF TGTGCCAGCAGTGCCCGAGTAAACCCGAAGAACACCGGGGAGCTGTTTTTT
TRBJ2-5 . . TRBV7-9 CASSFSSLARGSEETQYF TGTGCCAGCAGCTTTTCGTCGTTGGCCCGAGGGTCAGAAGAGACCCAGTACTTC